The 22 T cell receptor beta chains below all came from one sample that was sequenced in a study of identical twins. TCRdb analysed the 5' RACE reads with MiXCR anew, one entry per CDR3 protein. Of 450,000 or so distinct CDR3 sequences in the sample, 20% to 30% were seen once. This sample was also put to use in a study of T cells expressing NK-cell markers.

The sequencing sample was made of CD4+ T cells sorted from blood. These TCRs come from a woman in her late teens or twenties in good health.

This clonotype was seen a handful of times. This chain joins TRBV7-8 and TRBJ2-1; 14 nucleotides line up with TRBD2. This CDR3 comprises 17 residues. J lost 9 bases, V lost 3 bases, and 10 bases had no gene match. Germline CDR1 SGHVS, CDR2 FQNEAQ. CDR3 DNA sequence: TGTGCCAGCAGCTTCGTATTTACGACTAGCGGGGGGGGTGAGCAGTTCTTC. It codes for CASSFVFTTSGGGEQFF. Filled out from reference TRBV7-8 and TRBJ2-1, the complete variable domain reads GAGVSQSPRYKVAKRGQDVALRCDPISGHVSLFWYQQALGQGPEFLTYFQNEAQLDKSGLPSDRFFAERPEGSVSTLKIQRTQQEDSAVYLCASSFVFTTSGGGEQFFGPGTRLTVL.

This clonotype was detected a few times. V and J are TRBV9 and TRBJ2-7; no clear D gene. This CDR3 region has 13 residues. V was pared by 0 bases and J by 6 bases, with 10 bases between. In germline, CDR1 is SGDLS, CDR2 YYNGEE. The CDR3: CASSVDRIGEQYF. The CDR3 DNA reads as TGTGCCAGCAGCGTAGATCGCATCGGCGAGCAGTACTTC.

This clonotype was counted at least ten times. The rearrangement joins TRBV28 to TRBJ1-5; 11 bases agree with TRBD1. Germline lookup yields CDR1 MDHEN and CDR2 SYDVKM. This CDR3 comprises 15 residues. V shed 6 bases and J 6 bases; nucleotides not matched to a gene: 7. The CDR3, as DNA: TGTGCCAGCAGCCGGACAGGGGGCGGCCTTCAGCCCCAGCATTTT. It codes for CASSRTGGGLQPQHF.

The CDR3 bases are TGTGCCAGCAGTGAAACCGGAAGGGGACTAGCATGGGATACGCAGTATTTT. Translated, it gives CASSETGRGLAWDTQYF. This chain uses TRBV6-1 with TRBJ2-3; TRBD2 matches 9 bases. Trimming at V came to 2 bases and at J to 6 bases, leaving 12 bases not matched to a gene. Germline values: CDR1 MNHNS, CDR2 SASEGT. The CDR3 is 17 residues long.

This clonotype was recorded at least ten times. The genes are TRBV7-3 and TRBJ2-1; 13 nucleotides agree with TRBD2. This CDR3 has 18 residues. V shed 2 bases and J 1 base; nucleotides not matched to a gene: 5. Germline loops: CDR1 SGHTA, CDR2 FQGTGA. In DNA form, the CDR3 reads TGTGCCAGCAGCTTATTGAGGACTAGCGGGGGATCCTACAATGAGCAGTTCTTC. Protein sequence: CASSLLRTSGGSYNEQFF. The entire variable domain, with the rest obtained from reference TRBV7-3 and TRBJ2-1, is as follows: GAGVSQTPSNKVTEKGKYVELRCDPISGHTALYWYRQSLGQGPEFLIYFQGTGAADDSGLPNDRFFAVRPEGSVSTLKIQRTERGDSAVYLCASSLLRTSGGSYNEQFFGPGTRLTVL.

The chain links TRBV7-2 to TRBJ2-5; D gene uncertain. The CDR3 covers 13 residues. Per germline, CDR1 SGHTA and CDR2 FQGNSA. Between the trimmed V and J ends, which lost 2 bases and 1 base, there was a span of 5 bases. The chain's CDR3 is CASSLLLQETQYF. The CDR3 DNA is TGTGCCAGCAGCTTACTACTCCAAGAGACCCAGTACTTC.

This clonotype was counted only a few times. The chain carries TRBV7-9 and TRBJ2-7; 7 nucleotides match TRBD1. CDR3 size: 13 residues. The V segment lost 7 bases and the J segment 3 bases; nucleotides outside the gene matches: 6. Germline V CDR1 and CDR2: SEHNR, FQNEAQ (reference sequence). CDR3 DNA sequence: TGTGCCAGCACCCGACAGGGCAACTACGAGCAGTACTTC. Translation: CASTRQGNYEQYF.

This clonotype has only a few counts. The chain carries TRBV29-1 and TRBJ2-3; TRBD2 might be the D (5 bases). From germline, CDR1 is SQVTM and CDR2 ANQGSEA. V was shortened by 1 base and J by 4 bases, with 12 bases between the two germline ends. CDR3 length equals 14 residues. CDR3 region: CSVEAKRAADTQYF. The CDR3 bases are TGCAGCGTTGAAGCTAAGAGGGCCGCAGATACGCAGTATTTT.

The chain joins TRBV10-3 to TRBJ2-1; tentative D call: TRBD1 (6 bases). V shed 4 bases and J shed 10 bases, with 8 bases lying between them. This CDR3 spans 11 amino acids. CDR1 is ENHRY and CDR2 is SYGVKD in the germline V gene. CDR3 region: CAISGTAEQFF. The CDR3 nucleotides are TGTGCCATCAGTGGGACAGCCGAGCAGTTCTTC.

This clonotype was observed a handful of times. The chain employs TRBV7-8 and TRBJ2-3; weak D call: TRBD2 (7 bases). Trimming stripped 2 bases from V and 1 base from J, with 13 bases between. The CDR3 length is 16 residues. Germline V gene data show CDR1 as SGHVS and CDR2 as FQNEAQ. The CDR3 reads CASSLNPGGRTDTQYF. Here the CDR3 DNA reads TGTGCCAGCAGCTTAAATCCCGGGGGGCGCACAGATACGCAGTATTTT.

This clonotype turned up a few times. The chain is built from TRBV29-1 and TRBJ2-3; 11 positions agree with TRBD2. Germline assignment: CDR1 SQVTM and CDR2 ANQGSEA. V shed 5 bases and J 6 bases; nucleotides not matched to a gene: 4. This CDR3 has 13 residues. CDR3 amino acids: CSVLAGGSDTQYF. CDR3 DNA sequence: TGCAGCGTTCTAGCGGGGGGCAGTGATACGCAGTATTTT.

This clonotype has a handful of counts. The chain joins TRBV10-3 to TRBJ2-3, with D perhaps being TRBD1 or TRBD2 (6 bases each). Germline V gene data show CDR1 as ENHRY and CDR2 as SYGVKD. CDR3 size: 16 residues. V gave up 2 bases and J gave up 3 bases, with 15 bases separating them. In DNA form, the CDR3 reads TGTGCCATCAGTGAGGGACTGGAAGGGGGGACAGATACGCAGTATTTT. It specifies CAISEGLEGGTDTQYF.

The gene calls are TRBV12-3 or TRBV12-4 and TRBJ2-3; D is unresolved. Trimming removed 6 bases at V and 0 bases at J, with 13 bases between. This CDR3 spans 15 amino acids. CDR3 in DNA: TGTGCCAGCAGCTTAACTGTACCTAGCACAGATACGCAGTATTTT. This sequence encodes CASSLTVPSTDTQYF.

This clonotype was counted only a few times. The V call is TRBV6-5, the J call TRBJ1-2; weak D call: TRBD1 (6 bases). The CDR3 spans 11 residues. Germline V gene lookup returns CDR1 MNHEY and CDR2 SVGAGI. Trimming shortened V by 6 bases and J by 8 bases, and 10 bases separated the two germline ends. The CDR3 region has the DNA TGTGCCAGCAGGGCAGGGGTCGGCTACACCTTC. This translates into CASRAGVGYTF.

The gene calls are TRBV6-2 or TRBV6-3 and TRBJ2-1; TRBD2 matches 12 bases. Germline V gene data show CDR1 as MNHEY and CDR2 as SVGEGT. The ends lost 6 bases at V and 9 bases at J; junction bases unmatched: 9. The CDR3 runs to 15 residues. CDR3: CASRAGLAGTREQFF. DNA for the CDR3: TGTGCCAGCAGGGCCGGACTAGCGGGAACCCGTGAGCAGTTCTTC.

This clonotype was detected a few times. The chain joins TRBV12-3 or TRBV12-4 to TRBJ2-5; 8 positions match TRBD2. J was trimmed by 9 bases and V by 1 base; bases with no gene match: 10. This CDR3 has 15 residues. The CDR3 spells CASSLGYGGGNAQYF. The CDR3 nucleotides read TGTGCCAGCAGTTTAGGTTATGGCGGGGGGAATGCCCAGTACTTC.

DNA of the CDR3: TGCGCCAGCAGTGAACAGGTAAACCACGAGCAGTACTTC. This translates into CASSEQVNHEQYF. The chain combines TRBV10-1 with TRBJ2-7; the D gene is possibly TRBD1 (5 bases). Trimming took 3 bases from V and 5 from J, leaving 11 bases between them. CDR3 length equals 13 residues. Germline V CDR1 and CDR2: WNHNN, SYGVQD (reference sequence).

This chain joins TRBV10-3 and TRBJ2-1; 8 bases map to TRBD2. The CDR3 sequence is 13 residues long. Germline V gene lookup returns CDR1 ENHRY and CDR2 SYGVKD. V shed 9 bases and J 4 bases; nucleotides not matched to a gene: 5. The CDR3 is CAIKRENYNEQFF. The CDR3 region has the DNA TGTGCCATTAAGCGGGAGAATTACAATGAGCAGTTCTTC.

V is TRBV7-2 and J is TRBJ1-2; D perhaps matches TRBD1 (5 bases). The CDR3 spans 14 residues. Germline CDR1 and CDR2: SGHTA and FQGNSA. The V end was cut by 3 bases, the J end by 10 bases, with 18 bases between. CDR3 region: CASSFDRREFDYTF. In DNA, the CDR3 is TGTGCCAGCAGCTTTGACAGACGGGAATTTGACTACACCTTC.

This rearrangement joins TRBV7-2 to TRBJ2-5; 11 nucleotides match TRBD2. This CDR3 region has 14 residues. J was trimmed by 4 bases and V by 4 bases; bases with no gene match: 2. CDR1 SGHTA and CDR2 FQGNSA come from the germline V gene. CDR3 amino acids: CASSSGLAAETQYF. The DNA of the CDR3 is TGTGCCAGCAGCTCGGGACTAGCGGCAGAGACCCAGTACTTC.

This chain joins TRBV11-3 and TRBJ2-2, with TRBD2 as a possible D gene (5 bases). V lost 0 bases, J lost 5 bases, and 16 bases lay in between. Germline CDR1 is SGHNT and CDR2 is YENEEA. The CDR3 totals 17 residues. The DNA for the CDR3 is TGTGCCAGCAGCTTAGATCCCCCCGCGGGTGGGACCGGGGAGCTGTTTTTT. Amino acid sequence: CASSLDPPAGGTGELFF. Full variable domain (missing parts from reference TRBV11-3 and TRBJ2-2): EAGVVQSPRYKIIEKKQPVAFWCNPISGHNTLYWYLQNLGQGPELLIRYENEEAVDDSQLPKDRFSAERLKGVDSTLKIQPAELGDSAVYLCASSLDPPAGGTGELFFGEGSRLTVL.

This clonotype was detected only a few times. The chain couples TRBV6-1 to TRBJ1-3; no clear D gene. Per germline, CDR1 MNHNS and CDR2 SASEGT. The CDR3 consists of 15 residues. Trimming removed 2 bases from V and 0 bases from J, with 8 bases in between. CDR3 DNA sequence: TGTGCCAGCAGTGAACGGGGAGACTCTGGAAACACCATATATTTT. This encodes CASSERGDSGNTIYF.